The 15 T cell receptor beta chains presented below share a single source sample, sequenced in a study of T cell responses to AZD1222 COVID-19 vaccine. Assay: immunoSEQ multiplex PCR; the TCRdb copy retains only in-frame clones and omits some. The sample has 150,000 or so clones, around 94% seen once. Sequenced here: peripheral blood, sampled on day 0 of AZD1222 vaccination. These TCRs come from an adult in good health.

The CDR3 DNA follows: TGTGCCAGCAGTTTTGGTGTGAGCTCCTACAATGAGCAGTTCTTC. Translated: CASSFGVSSYNEQFF. The V call is TRBV28, the J call TRBJ2-1, with D unresolved. The germline V gene encodes CDR1 MDHEN and CDR2 SYDVKM. The V and J ends lost 3 bases and 0 bases respectively, with 9 bases between them. CDR3 length: 15 residues.

CDR3 sequence (DNA): TGTGCCAGCAGTGAATCTAGTCGGTCTACCTATGGCTACACCTTC. Translation: CASSESSRSTYGYTF. The genes are TRBV6-1 and TRBJ1-2; D unresolved. Germline V lookup: CDR1 MNHNS, CDR2 SASEGT. V lost 2 bases and J lost 4, with 14 bases in between. The CDR3 length is 15 residues.

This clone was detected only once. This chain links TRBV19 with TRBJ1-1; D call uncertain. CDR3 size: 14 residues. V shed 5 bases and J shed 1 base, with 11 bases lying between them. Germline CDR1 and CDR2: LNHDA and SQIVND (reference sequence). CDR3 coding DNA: TGTGCCAGTAGTGCAGGAAAGACGAACACTGAAGCTTTCTTT. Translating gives CASSAGKTNTEAFF.

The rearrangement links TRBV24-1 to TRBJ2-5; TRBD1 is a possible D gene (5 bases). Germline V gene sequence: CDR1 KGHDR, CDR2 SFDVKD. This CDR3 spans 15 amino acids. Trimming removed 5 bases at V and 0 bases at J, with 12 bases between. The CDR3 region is CATSAADRHQETQYF. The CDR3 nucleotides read TGTGCCACCAGTGCCGCAGACAGACACCAAGAGACCCAGTACTTC.

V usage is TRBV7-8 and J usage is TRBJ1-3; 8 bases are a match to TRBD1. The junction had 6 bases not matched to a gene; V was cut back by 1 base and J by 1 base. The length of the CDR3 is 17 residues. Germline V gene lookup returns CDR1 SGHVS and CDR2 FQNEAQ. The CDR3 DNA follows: TGTGCCAGCAGCTTAGTCAGGGGGCTTGAATCTGGAAACACCATATATTTT. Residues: CASSLVRGLESGNTIYF.

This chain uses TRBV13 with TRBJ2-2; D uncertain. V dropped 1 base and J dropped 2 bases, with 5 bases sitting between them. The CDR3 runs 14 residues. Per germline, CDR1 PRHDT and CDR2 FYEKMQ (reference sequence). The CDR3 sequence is CASSLVRNTGELFF. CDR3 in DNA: TGTGCCAGCAGCTTAGTCCGCAACACCGGGGAGCTGTTTTTT.

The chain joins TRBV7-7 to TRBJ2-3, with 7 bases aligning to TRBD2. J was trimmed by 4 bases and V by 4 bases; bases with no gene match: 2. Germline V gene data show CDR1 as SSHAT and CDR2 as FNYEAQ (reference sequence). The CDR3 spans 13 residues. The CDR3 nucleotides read TGTGCCAGCAGCTCCCGGGAGGCAGATACGCAGTATTTT. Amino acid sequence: CASSSREADTQYF. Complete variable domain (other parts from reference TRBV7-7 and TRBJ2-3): GAGVSQSPRYKVTKRGQDVTLRCDPISSHATLYWYQQALGQGPEFLTYFNYEAQPDKSGLPSDRFSAERPEGSISTLTIQRTEQRDSAMYRCASSSREADTQYFGPGTRLTVL.

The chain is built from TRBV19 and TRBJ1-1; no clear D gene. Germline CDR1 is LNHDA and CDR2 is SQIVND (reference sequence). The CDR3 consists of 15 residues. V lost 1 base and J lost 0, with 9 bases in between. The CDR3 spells CASSIGQSMNTEAFF. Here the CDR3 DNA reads TGTGCCAGTAGTATAGGCCAGAGCATGAACACTGAAGCTTTCTTT.

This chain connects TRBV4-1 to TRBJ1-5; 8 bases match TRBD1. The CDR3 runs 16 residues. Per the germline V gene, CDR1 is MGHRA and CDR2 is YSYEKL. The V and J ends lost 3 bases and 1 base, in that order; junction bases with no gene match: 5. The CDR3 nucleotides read TGCGCCAGCAGCCAGTCGACAGGGGTAAGCAATCAGCCCCAGCATTTT. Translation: CASSQSTGVSNQPQHF.

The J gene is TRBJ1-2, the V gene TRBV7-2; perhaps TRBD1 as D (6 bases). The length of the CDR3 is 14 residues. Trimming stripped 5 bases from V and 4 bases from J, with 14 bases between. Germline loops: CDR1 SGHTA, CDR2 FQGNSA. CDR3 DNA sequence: TGTGCCAGCAGCCTCCCCGGCAGGGGCTATGGCTACACCTTC. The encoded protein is CASSLPGRGYGYTF.

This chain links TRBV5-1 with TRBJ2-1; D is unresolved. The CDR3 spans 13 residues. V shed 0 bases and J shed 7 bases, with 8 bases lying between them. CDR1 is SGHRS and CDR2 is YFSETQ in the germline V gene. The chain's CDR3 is CASSLAWGNEQFF. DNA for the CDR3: TGCGCCAGCAGCTTGGCATGGGGTAATGAGCAGTTCTTC.

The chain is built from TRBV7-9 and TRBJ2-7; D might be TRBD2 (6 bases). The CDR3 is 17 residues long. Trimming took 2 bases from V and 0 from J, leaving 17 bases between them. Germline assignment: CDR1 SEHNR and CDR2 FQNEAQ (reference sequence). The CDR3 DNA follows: TGTGCCAGCAGCTTATTCCCGGGACTCTCCAGCTCCTACGAGCAGTACTTC. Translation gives CASSLFPGLSSSYEQYF.

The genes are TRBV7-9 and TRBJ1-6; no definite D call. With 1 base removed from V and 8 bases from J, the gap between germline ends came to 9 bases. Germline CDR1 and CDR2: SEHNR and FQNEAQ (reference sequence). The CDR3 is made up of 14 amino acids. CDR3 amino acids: CASSLESSYSPLHF. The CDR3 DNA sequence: TGTGCCAGCAGCTTAGAGAGTTCTTATTCACCCCTCCACTTT. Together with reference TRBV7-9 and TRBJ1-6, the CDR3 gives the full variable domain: DTGVSQNPRHKITKRGQNVTFRCDPISEHNRLYWYRQTLGQGPEFLTYFQNEAQLEKSRLLSDRFSAERPKGSFSTLEIQRTEQGDSAMYLCASSLESSYSPLHFGNGTRLTVT.

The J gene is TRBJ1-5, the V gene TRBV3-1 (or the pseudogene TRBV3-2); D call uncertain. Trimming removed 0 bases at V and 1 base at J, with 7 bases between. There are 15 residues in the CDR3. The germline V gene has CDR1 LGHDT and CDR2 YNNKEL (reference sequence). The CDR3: CASSQDLDSNQPQHF. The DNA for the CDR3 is TGTGCCAGCAGCCAAGATCTGGACAGCAATCAGCCCCAGCATTTT.

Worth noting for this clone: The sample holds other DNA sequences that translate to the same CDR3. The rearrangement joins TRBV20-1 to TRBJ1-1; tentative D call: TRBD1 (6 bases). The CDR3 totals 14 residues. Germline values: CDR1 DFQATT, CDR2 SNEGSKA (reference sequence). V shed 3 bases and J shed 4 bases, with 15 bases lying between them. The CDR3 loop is CSASSQGGVTEAFF. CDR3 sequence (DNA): TGCAGTGCTAGTTCCCAAGGGGGGGTCACTGAAGCTTTCTTT.